This TCR beta chain was observed in a study of blood T cell repertoires in COVID-19. Clinical history reported by participants formed the basis on which cohorts were assigned. The germline CDR1 and CDR2 sequences are MDHEN and SYDVKM. CDR3 length equals 13 residues. The ends lost 6 bases at V and 4 bases at J; junction bases unmatched: 5. Clones were sequenced by immunoSEQ multiplex PCR, and TCRdb holds only the in-frame ones, with some missing. The sample carries 300,000 to 450,000 clones, roughly 91% recorded once. The sequence derives from a young woman who had recovered from COVID-19. Sequenced input: PBMCs or T cells enriched from blood (not recorded which). The chain links TRBV28 to TRBJ1-1; 7 bases align to TRBD1. The CDR3 DNA reads TGTGCCAGCAGGGATGGGACAGTCACTGAAGCTTTCTTT. This encodes CASRDGTVTEAFF.